A single sample is the source of the 28 T cell receptor beta chains below, sequenced in a study of post-analysis software for immune sequencing data. Findings and caveats of the study: With TRBV5-6, TRBV5-1 and TRBV20-1 included, about 5 TRBV segments were more frequent in patients than in controls.

No antigen is known for these receptors. Prepared libraries of TCR beta cDNA carried unique molecular identifiers. TCRdb called the PCR reads again in MiXCR, with one record for every CDR3 protein. The sample carries fewer than 850,000 distinct CDR3 sequences, 46% recorded once. The specimen sequenced was blood. The receptors were sampled from a girl aged 10-17 years with multiple sclerosis.

The V gene is TRBV6-6, the J gene TRBJ2-5; D is uncertain. Germline V gene data show CDR1 as MNHNY and CDR2 as SVGAGI (reference sequence). The germline V and J ends were trimmed by 2 bases and 5 bases, with 6 bases remaining between them. This CDR3 has 12 residues. The CDR3 loop reads CASSYVEETQYF. The DNA of the CDR3 is TGTGCCAGCAGTTACGTTGAGGAGACCCAGTACTTC.

A remark on this clonotype: The CDR3 carries no conserved terminal phenylalanine or tryptophan, so it likely arises from a read error. The chain links TRBV7-9 to TRBJ2-5; 9 bases map to TRBD2. The V segment lost 4 bases and the J segment 3 bases; nucleotides outside the gene matches: 9. The germline CDR1 and CDR2 sequences are SEHNR and FQNEAQ (reference sequence). The CDR3 covers 16 residues. The CDR3 sequence: CASSYVGLAREETQYL. CDR3 in DNA: TGTGCCAGCAGCTACGTAGGACTAGCGAGGGAAGAGACCCAGTACTTG.

Many counts were recorded for this clonotype. CDR3 in DNA: TGCAGTGCTAGAGATCCCAGCGGGAGCTCCCCTAACGAGCAGTACTTC. It specifies CSARDPSGSSPNEQYF. The rearrangement joins TRBV20-1 to TRBJ2-7, with 8 bases aligning to TRBD2. Germline assignment: CDR1 DFQATT and CDR2 SNEGSKA (reference sequence). The V segment lost 0 bases and the J segment 5 bases; nucleotides outside the gene matches: 12. The CDR3 is 16 residues long.

The CDR3 sequence: CASSLGQESYNEQFF. CDR3 in DNA: TGCGCCAGCAGCTTGGGCCAGGAGTCCTACAATGAGCAGTTCTTC. The V and J genes are TRBV5-1 and TRBJ2-1; the D is unclear. CDR3 length: 15 residues. Germline CDR1 SGHRS, CDR2 YFSETQ. Trimming pared 0 bases from V and 1 base from J, leaving 8 bases between.

The V gene is TRBV28, the J gene TRBJ2-3; 8 nucleotides line up with TRBD2. V gave up 8 bases and J gave up 4 bases; unmatched junction bases: 8. There are 14 residues in the CDR3. Germline V gene data show CDR1 as MDHEN and CDR2 as SYDVKM. The CDR3, as DNA: TGTGCCAGCGTCGTCGCGGGAGGCCCAGATACGCAGTATTTT. This gives the protein CASVVAGGPDTQYF.

This clonotype has just a few counts. This chain uses TRBV5-1 with TRBJ2-1; D not resolved. This CDR3 contains 15 residues. Trimming cost V 2 bases and J 0 bases, with 9 bases left between them. Germline lookup yields CDR1 SGHRS and CDR2 YFSETQ. The CDR3 DNA follows: TGCGCCAGCAGCTTAGGGTGGAGCTCCTACAATGAGCAGTTCTTC. Its protein product is CASSLGWSSYNEQFF. Filled out from reference TRBV5-1 and TRBJ2-1, the complete variable domain reads KAGVTQTPRYLIKTRGQQVTLSCSPISGHRSVSWYQQTPGQGLQFLFEYFSETQRNKGNFPGRFSGRQFSNSRSEMNVSTLELGDSALYLCASSLGWSSYNEQFFGPGTRLTVL.

This clonotype was detected a few times. The chain has TRBV9 and TRBJ1-2, with D hard to call. CDR1 is SGDLS, CDR2 YYNGEE, per germline. CDR3 length equals 11 residues. V was clipped by 7 bases and J by 7 bases, with 11 bases between them. CDR3 residues: CASGESFGYTF. CDR3 DNA sequence: TGTGCCAGCGGCGAATCATTTGGCTACACCTTC.

This rearrangement joins TRBV3-1 to TRBJ2-6, with D unresolved. V was cut by 3 bases and J by 3 bases, with 9 bases left in between. Germline V gene data show CDR1 as LGHDT and CDR2 as YNNKEL (reference sequence). The CDR3 totals 15 residues. CDR3 bases: TGTGCCAGCAGCCAGGGTGGCGTTGGGGCCAACGTCCTGACTTTC. Amino acids: CASSQGGVGANVLTF.

V and J are TRBV20-1 and TRBJ2-1; the match to TRBD2 covers 13 bases. Germline lookup yields CDR1 DFQATT and CDR2 SNEGSKA (reference sequence). The CDR3 has 18 residues. With 5 bases clipped from V and 0 bases from J, the junction kept 10 bases outside the gene matches. The CDR3 reads CSALSGTSGASSYNEQFF. The CDR3 DNA reads TGCAGTGCTCTCTCCGGGACTAGCGGGGCTAGCTCCTACAATGAGCAGTTCTTC.

The chain is built from TRBV20-1 and TRBJ2-3; 7 nucleotides agree with TRBD1. The CDR3 consists of 14 residues. CDR1 is DFQATT and CDR2 is SNEGSKA in the germline V gene (reference sequence). V was pared by 5 bases and J by 3 bases, with 8 bases of the junction left unmatched. CDR3 bases: TGCAGTGCTTCCTACAGGGGATGGACAGATACGCAGTATTTT. This sequence encodes CSASYRGWTDTQYF.

V gene TRBV4-3 combines with J gene TRBJ2-1; D is tentatively TRBD1 or TRBD2 (7 bases each). Trimming removed 0 bases at V and 4 bases at J, with 28 bases between. The CDR3 extends over 21 amino acids. In germline, CDR1 is LGHNA, CDR2 YSLEER. The DNA of the CDR3 is TGCGCCAGCAGCCAAGAGTTTTTATTGGGGAGGGGGCCCCCTTCATACAATGAGCAGTTCTTC. Translated, it gives CASSQEFLLGRGPPSYNEQFF.

The chain carries TRBV5-1 and TRBJ1-5, with D unclear. V dropped 5 bases and J dropped 0 bases, with 15 bases sitting between them. CDR1 and CDR2 (germline): SGHRS, YFSETQ. The length of the CDR3 is 16 residues. Here the CDR3 DNA reads TGCGCCAGCAGTCCCGGAAGCATCTTTAGCAATCAGCCCCAGCATTTT. Translating it yields CASSPGSIFSNQPQHF.

V is TRBV13 and J is TRBJ2-1; 9 bases are a match to TRBD2. CDR3 length: 17 amino acids. In germline, CDR1 is PRHDT, CDR2 FYEKMQ (reference sequence). With V trimmed by 0 bases and J by 10 bases, 13 bases remained unmatched. In DNA form, the CDR3 reads TGTGCCAGCAGCTTAGGGGCGGGGGGGAATTCTTTCCTCGAGCAGTTCTTC. It is translated as CASSLGAGGNSFLEQFF.

This chain links TRBV11-2 with TRBJ1-1, with 7 bases aligning to TRBD1. CDR1 is SGHAT and CDR2 is FQNNGV in the germline V gene. The J segment lost 8 bases and the V segment lost 1 base, leaving 13 bases of the junction unmatched. CDR3 length: 16 amino acids. This CDR3 reads CASSLVPPHRGREAFF. The CDR3 DNA follows: TGTGCCAGCAGCTTAGTTCCCCCACACAGGGGCCGGGAAGCTTTCTTT.

The chain employs TRBV12-5 and TRBJ1-1, with a weak D call TRBD1 (6 bases). CDR1 and CDR2 (germline): LGHNT, FRNRAP. V lost 5 bases and J lost 6, with 19 bases in between. CDR3 length: 15 amino acids. The CDR3 DNA follows: TGTGCTAGTGGTCCAGGGGAGCGATGGGTCGCTGAAGCTTTCTTT. This translates into CASGPGERWVAEAFF.

This clonotype was seen a few times. V gene TRBV24-1 combines with J gene TRBJ1-2; no firm D call. Trimming pared 2 bases from V and 4 bases from J, leaving 7 bases between. Germline lookup yields CDR1 KGHDR and CDR2 SFDVKD. The CDR3 covers 13 residues. CDR3 sequence: CATSDSHRYGYTF. CDR3 DNA: TGTGCCACCAGTGATTCTCACCGCTATGGCTACACCTTC.

This clonotype was seen only a few times. The chain links TRBV29-1 to TRBJ2-1; no definite D call. Germline CDR1 reads SQVTM; CDR2 reads ANQGSEA. CDR3 length: 14 residues. The V end lost 3 bases, the J end lost 0 bases, and 9 bases lay between the germline ends. Here the CDR3 reads CSVEVWSSYNEQFF. The CDR3 DNA is TGCAGCGTTGAGGTATGGAGCTCCTACAATGAGCAGTTCTTC.

CDR3 in DNA: TGTGCCAGCAGAACTAGCTCTAGCACAGATACGCAGTATTTT. Amino acid sequence: CASRTSSSTDTQYF. This sequence joins TRBV12-3 or TRBV12-4 and TRBJ2-3; D is possibly TRBD2 (6 bases). Trimming stripped 6 bases from V and 0 bases from J, with 10 bases between. The CDR3 runs to 14 residues.

V usage is TRBV27 and J usage is TRBJ1-5; D is perhaps TRBD1 (5 bases). Germline CDR1 reads MNHEY; CDR2 reads SMNVEV (reference sequence). V was clipped by 8 bases and J by 4 bases, with 15 bases between them. The CDR3 covers 14 residues. The CDR3 protein is CASAKGRGNQPQHF. Written as DNA, the CDR3 is TGTGCCAGCGCGAAGGGGCGGGGTAATCAGCCCCAGCATTTT.

The chain links TRBV7-3 to TRBJ2-1, with 9 bases fitting TRBD2. Germline V gene lookup returns CDR1 SGHTA and CDR2 FQGTGA. The ends lost 5 bases at V and 6 bases at J; junction bases unmatched: 11. The CDR3 covers 16 residues. The CDR3 region is CASSPRRTSVGNEQFF. For the CDR3, the DNA is TGTGCCAGCAGCCCTCGTCGGACTAGCGTCGGCAATGAGCAGTTCTTC.

The chain couples TRBV7-2 to TRBJ2-3; D gene unclear. The CDR3 extends over 15 amino acids. Germline V lookup: CDR1 SGHTA, CDR2 FQGNSA. With 1 base removed from V and 2 bases from J, the gap between germline ends came to 10 bases. CDR3 residues: CASSLGLSITDTQYF. DNA for the CDR3: TGTGCCAGCAGCTTAGGGCTCAGCATCACAGATACGCAGTATTTT. The entire variable domain, with the rest obtained from reference TRBV7-2 and TRBJ2-3, is as follows: GAGVSQSPSNKVTEKGKDVELRCDPISGHTALYWYRQSLGQGLEFLIYFQGNSAPDKSGLPSDRFSAERTGGSVSTLTIQRTQQEDSAVYLCASSLGLSITDTQYFGPGTRLTVL.

There are a few counts of this clonotype. The rearrangement joins TRBV27 to TRBJ2-3; 13 nucleotides match TRBD2. Germline CDR1 and CDR2: MNHEY and SMNVEV (reference sequence). The CDR3 runs 15 residues. After removal of 4 bases from V and 6 bases from J, the junction contained 4 bases not matched to a gene. The CDR3 here is CASSWTSGRSDTQYF. In DNA, the CDR3 is TGTGCCAGCAGTTGGACTAGCGGGAGATCGGATACGCAGTATTTT.

Only one count was recorded for this clonotype. V gene TRBV29-1 combines with J gene TRBJ2-5; D is uncertain. Trimming took off 7 bases at V and 1 base at J, with 13 bases between the two ends. This CDR3 comprises 13 residues. The germline gives CDR1 SQVTM, CDR2 ANQGSEA. The CDR3 DNA sequence: TGCAGCGCTGACGACGTCGCCCAAGAGACCCAGTACTTC. Translating gives CSADDVAQETQYF.

The chain couples TRBV19 to TRBJ2-3, with TRBD2 matching 9 bases. Germline V lookup: CDR1 LNHDA, CDR2 SQIVND (reference sequence). J was trimmed by 3 bases and V by 6 bases; bases with no gene match: 10. The CDR3 length is 16 residues. The CDR3 nucleotides are TGTGCCAGTAGCCCCCTCGCGGGGGGGAGAACAGATACGCAGTATTTT. It encodes CASSPLAGGRTDTQYF.

J is TRBJ2-7 and V is TRBV20-1, with TRBD2 matching 10 bases. Germline V lookup: CDR1 DFQATT, CDR2 SNEGSKA (reference sequence). The CDR3 sequence is 16 residues long. J gave up 0 bases and V 1 base, and 6 bases lay outside the gene matches. CDR3 amino acids: CSARGASGRPSYEQYF. The CDR3, as DNA: TGCAGTGCTAGAGGGGCTAGCGGGAGACCCTCCTACGAGCAGTACTTC.

The chain couples TRBV7-9 to TRBJ2-1, with D tentatively TRBD2 (6 bases). V lost 5 bases to trimming and J lost 8 bases, with 22 bases between them. The CDR3 runs 16 residues. CDR1 is SEHNR, CDR2 FQNEAQ, per germline (reference sequence). CDR3: CASSPSRDLRTYEQFF. CDR3 coding DNA: TGTGCCAGCAGCCCGTCCCGGGACTTACGGACTTATGAGCAGTTCTTC.

The V and J genes are TRBV25-1 and TRBJ1-6, with D possibly TRBD1 on 5 matching bases. The germline V gene has CDR1 MGHDK and CDR2 SYGVNS. The CDR3 spans 16 residues. Trimming took 2 bases from V and 6 from J, leaving 14 bases between them. The CDR3: CASSEHAGTSNSPLHF. CDR3 nucleotide sequence: TGTGCCAGCAGTGAACATGCCGGGACCTCTAATTCACCCCTCCACTTT.

This clonotype was counted a few times. The chain joins TRBV5-6 to TRBJ2-7; a possible D gene is TRBD2 (6 bases). The CDR3 covers 15 residues. Deletions cut 0 bases from V and 0 bases from J, with 10 bases between. CDR1 is SGHDT, CDR2 YYEEEE, per germline. The CDR3 DNA reads as TGTGCCAGCAGCTTGGGGCTAGCGCGCTCCTACGAGCAGTACTTC. It encodes CASSLGLARSYEQYF.